These 25 T cell receptor beta chains were sequenced from one sample in a study of cytomegalovirus exposure and HLA in healthy donors. Only in-frame clones appear in the TCRdb table, and some are missing; sequencing was by immunoSEQ multiplex PCR. The sample lists more than 150,000 clones; roughly 84% were seen once. Sequenced sample: PBMCs. These receptor sequences come from a man aged 18 to 29 in good health and CMV-seropositive.

V gene TRBV7-2 combines with J gene TRBJ2-7; TRBD2 agrees at 8 bases. Germline V gene lookup returns CDR1 SGHTA and CDR2 FQGNSA. V gave up 1 base and J gave up 0 bases; unmatched junction bases: 2. This CDR3 contains 15 residues. The CDR3 DNA reads TGTGCCAGCAGCTTAGAGAGCGGGAGCTCCTACGAGCAGTACTTC. Translation: CASSLESGSSYEQYF.

J is TRBJ2-1 and V is TRBV27, with TRBD2 identical over 10 bases. CDR3 length equals 12 residues. Germline assignment: CDR1 MNHEY and CDR2 SMNVEV (reference sequence). The chain's CDR3 is CATSGDDNEQFF. In DNA, the CDR3 is TGTGCAACTAGCGGGGACGACAATGAGCAGTTCTTC.

The chain recombines TRBV29-1 with TRBJ2-7, with 9 bases lining up with TRBD2. Losses at the gene ends were 4 bases for V and 6 bases for J; bases not matched to a gene: 7. Germline loops: CDR1 SQVTM, CDR2 ANQGSEA. CDR3 length: 13 amino acids. CDR3 region: CSVATSGGGEQYF. In DNA form, the CDR3 reads TGCAGCGTTGCGACTAGCGGTGGGGGCGAGCAGTACTTC.

The chain couples TRBV27 to TRBJ2-2; the D is unclear. CDR1 and CDR2 (germline): MNHEY, SMNVEV (reference sequence). The CDR3 sequence is 12 residues long. V lost 5 bases, J lost 7 bases, and 8 bases lay in between. The CDR3, as DNA: TGTGCCAGCAGTCCCCCCAGCGGGGAGCTGTTTTTT. Translated, it gives CASSPPSGELFF.

The chain couples TRBV25-1 to TRBJ1-5, with D uncertain. CDR3 length: 15 residues. Trimming pared 1 base from V and 0 bases from J, leaving 7 bases between. Germline V gene lookup returns CDR1 MGHDK and CDR2 SYGVNS. The CDR3 coding sequence is TGTGCCAGCAGTGAATGGGGAGATAGCAATCAGCCCCAGCATTTT. This translates into CASSEWGDSNQPQHF.

V gene TRBV7-8 combines with J gene TRBJ1-1; D remains unclear. Germline CDR1 and CDR2: SGHVS and FQNEAQ. The V gene lost 6 bases and the J gene lost 4 bases, with 12 bases spanning the gap. The length of the CDR3 is 13 residues. The CDR3 spells CASRARGSTEAFF. The CDR3 nucleotides are TGTGCCAGCAGAGCGCGAGGGTCCACTGAAGCTTTCTTT.

The chain has TRBV28 and TRBJ2-7, with 8 bases that match TRBD1. The CDR3 sequence is 14 residues long. V shed 7 bases and J 0 bases; nucleotides not matched to a gene: 5. The germline V gene encodes CDR1 MDHEN and CDR2 SYDVKM. The CDR3 DNA sequence: TGTGCCAGCACTGCGGGACAGGTCTCCTACGAGCAGTACTTC. Translating gives CASTAGQVSYEQYF.

As regards this clone: The same CDR3 also results from other DNA sequences found in this sample. The chain joins TRBV5-1 to TRBJ2-1, with TRBD2 matching 11 bases. V shed 2 bases, J shed 4 bases, and the junction held 2 bases outside the gene matches. Germline CDR1 is SGHRS and CDR2 is YFSETQ. CDR3 length equals 15 residues. CDR3 region: CASSFGTSGYNEQFF. In nucleotides, the CDR3 is TGCGCCAGCAGCTTTGGGACTAGCGGTTACAATGAGCAGTTCTTC. Looking up the rest from reference TRBV5-1 and TRBJ2-1 gives the full variable domain: KAGVTQTPRYLIKTRGQQVTLSCSPISGHRSVSWYQQTPGQGLQFLFEYFSETQRNKGNFPGRFSGRQFSNSRSEMNVSTLELGDSALYLCASSFGTSGYNEQFFGPGTRLTVL.

The chain combines TRBV30 with TRBJ1-1; no clear D. Trimming removed 1 base from V and 10 bases from J, with 16 bases in between. CDR1 GTSNPN and CDR2 SVGIG come from the germline V gene (reference sequence). The CDR3 covers 13 residues. As DNA, the CDR3 is TGTGCCTGGAGTGATGGACGGGAAATGGCAGCTTTCTTT. Protein: CAWSDGREMAAFF. Filled out from reference TRBV30 and TRBJ1-1, the complete variable domain reads SQTIHQWPATLVQPVGSPLSLECTVEGTSNPNLYWYRQAAGRGLQLLFYSVGIGQISSEVPQNLSASRPQDRQFILSSKKLLLSDSGFYLCAWSDGREMAAFFGQGTRLTVV.

This clone has just one count. The chain carries TRBV6-4 and TRBJ1-2; TRBD1 matches 12 bases. Losses at the gene ends were 5 bases for V and 9 bases for J; bases not matched to a gene: 10. The germline V gene has CDR1 MRHNA and CDR2 SNTAGT. The CDR3 is 15 amino acids. CDR3 in amino acids: CASSSDGTGGWSYTF. CDR3 DNA sequence: TGTGCCAGCAGTTCCGACGGGACAGGGGGCTGGAGCTACACCTTC.

CDR3 amino acids: CASSLGLAGIFEQFF. DNA for the CDR3: TGTGCCAGCAGCTTAGGACTAGCGGGAATATTTGAGCAGTTCTTC. The chain is built from TRBV11-2 and TRBJ2-1; TRBD2 aligns across 11 bases. CDR3 length equals 15 residues. The J segment lost 9 bases and the V segment lost 1 base, leaving 5 bases of the junction unmatched. In germline, CDR1 is SGHAT, CDR2 FQNNGV.

This clone was counted only a few times. The chain couples TRBV27 to TRBJ2-7; TRBD2 matches at 7 bases. The germline V gene has CDR1 MNHEY and CDR2 SMNVEV (reference sequence). This CDR3 region has 14 residues. V lost 11 bases and J lost 2; bases outside the gene matches: 12. The CDR3 DNA follows: TGTGCCGGTAGAGACCGGGAGGTACCCTACGAGCAGTACTTC. The encoded protein is CAGRDREVPYEQYF.

This clone was observed once. The chain recombines TRBV4-1 with TRBJ2-7, with D possibly being TRBD2 (6 bases). CDR1 is MGHRA, CDR2 YSYEKL, per germline. This CDR3 has 17 amino acids. V was shortened by 1 base and J by 1 base, with 17 bases between the two germline ends. CDR3 region: CASSQGGFRDWSYEQYF. The CDR3 nucleotides read TGCGCCAGCAGCCAAGGGGGATTTAGGGACTGGTCCTACGAGCAGTACTTC.

The chain uses TRBV28 and TRBJ2-6; D may be TRBD2 (5 bases). V was trimmed by 4 bases and J by 1 base, leaving 11 bases between them. Germline V gene lookup returns CDR1 MDHEN and CDR2 SYDVKM. CDR3 size: 16 residues. CDR3 nucleotide sequence: TGTGCCAGCAGTTCCACGGGGATTTCTGGGGCCAACGTCCTGACTTTC. Its protein is CASSSTGISGANVLTF.

The chain combines TRBV5-1 with TRBJ1-2; D is ambiguous. Germline V gene lookup returns CDR1 SGHRS and CDR2 YFSETQ. This CDR3 comprises 15 residues. V gave up 2 bases and J gave up 2 bases, with 13 bases separating them. In DNA form, the CDR3 reads TGCGCCAGCAGCTTCTCTCCGGCAGGCAACTATGGCTACACCTTC. Translated, it gives CASSFSPAGNYGYTF.

This clone was counted only a few times. This chain uses TRBV10-3 with TRBJ1-1; the D gene is possibly TRBD1 (5 bases). The CDR3 totals 12 residues. V gave up 10 bases and J gave up 6 bases, with 15 bases separating them. Germline lookup yields CDR1 ENHRY and CDR2 SYGVKD. The CDR3 DNA reads as TGTGCCACCAAATTGGGGGGGGCTGAAGCTTTCTTT. It translates to CATKLGGAEAFF.

The V and J genes are TRBV7-8 and TRBJ2-7; TRBD2 matches at 7 bases. This CDR3 is built from 14 residues. The J segment lost 4 bases and the V segment lost 5 bases, leaving 8 bases of the junction unmatched. Germline loops: CDR1 SGHVS, CDR2 FQNEAQ. This CDR3 is CASSHPGRTYEQYF. The CDR3 coding sequence is TGTGCCAGCAGCCACCCCGGGAGGACGTACGAGCAGTACTTC.

The chain links TRBV7-6 to TRBJ2-1; 7 bases are a match to TRBD2. The ends lost 1 base at V and 5 bases at J; junction bases unmatched: 5. Looked up from germline, CDR1 is SGHVS and CDR2 is FNYEAQ. The CDR3 contains 15 residues. For the CDR3, the DNA is TGTGCCAGCAGCTTAGTGGCGGGAGCAAACAATGAGCAGTTCTTC. This sequence encodes CASSLVAGANNEQFF.

For the CDR3, the DNA is TGTGCCAGCAGAGGGAGGGGCGCGAACACCGGGGAGCTGTTTTTT. This encodes CASRGRGANTGELFF. This chain joins TRBV25-1 and TRBJ2-2; 7 bases are shared with TRBD2. The germline V gene encodes CDR1 MGHDK and CDR2 SYGVNS. The CDR3 covers 15 residues. Trimming took 6 bases from V and 0 from J; bases not matched to a gene: 4. Filled out from reference TRBV25-1 and TRBJ2-2, the complete variable domain reads EADIYQTPRYLVIGTGKKITLECSQTMGHDKMYWYQQDPGMELHLIHYSYGVNSTEKGDLSSESTVSRIRTEHFPLTLESARPSHTSQYLCASRGRGANTGELFFGEGSRLTVL.

The V call is TRBV7-2, the J call TRBJ2-7, with D perhaps TRBD2 (6 bases). V was pared by 4 bases and J by 5 bases, with 15 bases between. The CDR3 has 14 amino acids. The germline CDR1 and CDR2 sequences are SGHTA and FQGNSA. CDR3 region: CASSSERLDHEQYF. In nucleotides, the CDR3 is TGTGCCAGCAGCTCGGAACGACTAGACCACGAGCAGTACTTC.

The chain joins TRBV19 to TRBJ1-5; perhaps TRBD1 as D (6 bases). Deletions cut 3 bases from V and 7 bases from J, with 10 bases between. Germline V gene lookup returns CDR1 LNHDA and CDR2 SQIVND (reference sequence). This CDR3 is 13 amino acids long. The CDR3: CASSIKGEQPQHF. CDR3 in DNA: TGTGCCAGTAGTATTAAGGGGGAACAGCCCCAGCATTTT.

This sequence joins TRBV18 and TRBJ1-5, with TRBD1 matching over 8 bases. In germline, CDR1 is KGHSH, CDR2 LQKENI. This CDR3 has 14 residues. V lost 4 bases and J lost 4; bases outside the gene matches: 3. CDR3 sequence (DNA): TGTGCCAGCTCACTGAACAGGGGGAATCAGCCCCAGCATTTT. This gives the protein CASSLNRGNQPQHF.

The chain has TRBV15 and TRBJ2-5, with 9 bases that match TRBD1. Germline V lookup: CDR1 LNHNV, CDR2 YYDKDF (reference sequence). J gave up 5 bases and V 1 base, and 8 bases lay outside the gene matches. The CDR3 totals 16 residues. The CDR3 protein is CATSRGRDRDGETQYF. The CDR3 bases are TGTGCCACCAGCAGAGGACGGGACAGGGATGGGGAGACCCAGTACTTC.

This clone occurred once. DNA for the CDR3: TGTGCCAGCTCACGACAGGGAAGCGAGCAGTACTTC. Its protein product is CASSRQGSEQYF. This sequence joins TRBV18 and TRBJ2-7, with 7 bases that match TRBD1. The length of the CDR3 is 12 residues. The V segment lost 4 bases and the J segment 6 bases; nucleotides outside the gene matches: 3. CDR1 and CDR2 from the germline V gene are KGHSH and LQKENI.

The J gene is TRBJ2-3, the V gene TRBV19; 10 bases match TRBD1. This CDR3 comprises 17 residues. Germline V gives CDR1 LNHDA, CDR2 SQIVND (reference sequence). V was pared by 3 bases and J by 2 bases, with 8 bases of the junction left unmatched. CDR3 sequence reads: CASSIRTGGSATDTQYF. DNA of the CDR3: TGTGCCAGTAGTATCCGGACAGGGGGTTCGGCCACAGATACGCAGTATTTT.